This T cell receptor (beta chain) was recorded in a study of T cell repertoires in cytomegalovirus infection. Whole-study context: Through public TCR beta signatures, both CMV infection and matching HLA type were indicated. Study-level findings and limits: People with CMV and the relevant HLA were identified by cumulative public TCR beta family frequency. Dominant in the ex vivo response were TCR beta clonotypes restricted by HLA-C and specific for CMV.

The V and J ends lost 0 bases and 1 base respectively, with 14 bases between them. CDR3 size: 16 residues. Germline loops: CDR1 SGHKS, CDR2 YYEKEE (reference sequence). As for this clonotype: Its antigen is still unknown.

One entry per CDR3 protein results from TCRdb running MiXCR on the reads. The table shows around 180,000 distinct CDR3 sequences, with roughly a fifth occurring only once. The rearrangement links TRBV5-5 to TRBJ2-7; D is unresolved. Material for sequencing was PBMCs. This clonotype originated in a human donor in good health (CMV status not recorded). Some clones in this sample may be carry-over from other donors' samples. CDR3 protein: CASSLDGLMDSYEQYF. In DNA form, the CDR3 reads TGTGCCAGCAGCTTGGACGGCTTGATGGATTCCTACGAGCAGTACTTC.